These T cell receptor beta chains were read from a single sample in a study of beta chain features in type 1 diabetes. The method was immunoSEQ multiplex PCR; TCRdb's version includes in-frame clones alone and lacks a portion of them. The sample lists 300,000 to 400,000 clones; approximately 12% were seen once. What was sequenced was naive CD4+ T cells from blood. The receptors come from a man aged 18 to 29 in good health. Each CDR3 is given with its conserved first and last residue. The size field is filled for only some rows; it gives once, few, many or a size class.

clone_size: .
cdr3_length: 14
v_call: TRBV28
cdr3_aa: CASIQGMYTGELFF

clone_size: .
cdr3_length: 13
v_call: TRBV7-3
cdr3_aa: CASSLGQNYEQYF

clone_size: .
cdr3_length: 15
v_call: TRBV6-6
cdr3_aa: CASSRRGGLTDTQYF

clone_size: .
cdr3_length: 13
v_call: TRBV7-3
cdr3_aa: CASSPQSGYEQYF

clone_size: few
cdr3_length: 16
v_call: TRBV7-2
cdr3_aa: CASSFGGGRIQETQYF

clone_size: few
cdr3_length: 13
v_call: TRBV5-1
cdr3_aa: CASSFEGEETQYF

clone_size: .
cdr3_length: 15
v_call: TRBV27
cdr3_aa: CASSFARGWDTEAFF

clone_size: .
cdr3_length: 15
v_call: TRBV28
cdr3_aa: CASSLLGTSVREQYF

clone_size: few
cdr3_length: 15
v_call: TRBV5-1
cdr3_aa: CARKRAGPGANVLTF

clone_size: few
cdr3_length: 15
v_call: TRBV18
cdr3_aa: CASSPLGGGTDGYTF

clone_size: .
cdr3_length: 14
v_call: TRBV30
cdr3_aa: CAWETLGGTGELFF

clone_size: .
cdr3_length: 14
v_call: TRBV7-3
cdr3_aa: CASSRTGMNTEAFF

clone_size: .
cdr3_length: 13
v_call: TRBV7-6
cdr3_aa: CASSLALRGGYTF

clone_size: few
cdr3_length: 16
v_call: TRBV11-2
cdr3_aa: CASSLAGRTNTGELFF

clone_size: .
cdr3_length: 15
v_call: TRBV6-5
cdr3_aa: CASSKGAYSGNTIYF

clone_size: .
cdr3_length: 16
v_call: TRBV28
cdr3_aa: CASLSPEGQGIDTQYF

clone_size: few
cdr3_length: 16
v_call: TRBV7-9
cdr3_aa: CASSSLAGGPTGELFF

clone_size: few
cdr3_length: 16
v_call: TRBV7-2
cdr3_aa: CASSSSALGGGETQYF

clone_size: .
cdr3_length: 14
v_call: TRBV7-8
cdr3_aa: CASSPYGVNYGYTF

clone_size: .
cdr3_length: 15
v_call: TRBV27
cdr3_aa: CASSEDRGLVYEQYF

clone_size: .
cdr3_length: 14
v_call: TRBV6-5
cdr3_aa: CASRTGTGNTEAFF

clone_size: .
cdr3_length: 15
v_call: TRBV9
cdr3_aa: CASSALAGGPDTQYF